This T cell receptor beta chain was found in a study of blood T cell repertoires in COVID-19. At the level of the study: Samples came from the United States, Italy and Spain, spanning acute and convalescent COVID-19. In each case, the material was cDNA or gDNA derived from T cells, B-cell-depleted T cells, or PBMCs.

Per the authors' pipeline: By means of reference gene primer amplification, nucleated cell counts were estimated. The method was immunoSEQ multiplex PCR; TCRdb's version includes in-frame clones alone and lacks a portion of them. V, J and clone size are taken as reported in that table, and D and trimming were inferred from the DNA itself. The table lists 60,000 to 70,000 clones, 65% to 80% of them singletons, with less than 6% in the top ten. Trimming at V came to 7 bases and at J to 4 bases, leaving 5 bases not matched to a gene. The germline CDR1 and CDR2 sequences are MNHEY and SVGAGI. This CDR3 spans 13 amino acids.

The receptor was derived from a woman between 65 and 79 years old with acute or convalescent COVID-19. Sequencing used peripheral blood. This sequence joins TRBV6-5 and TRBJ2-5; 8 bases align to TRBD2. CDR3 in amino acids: CASTRGGPETQYF. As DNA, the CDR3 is TGTGCCAGCACCCGGGGGGGCCCAGAGACCCAGTACTTC.